This T cell receptor (beta chain) was captured by sequencing in a study of cytomegalovirus exposure and HLA in healthy donors. Notes on the study in general: It was in a later analysis that TCR association rates were seen to vary by HLA locus, highest for DRB1 and lowest for HLA-C.

V trimming: 7 bases; J trimming: 2 bases; junction bases outside the gene matches: 16. Germline-derived CDR1 and CDR2 are SGHDT and YYEEEE. The CDR3 covers 17 residues. In regard to this clone: Its antigen is as yet unknown.

Amplification used 60 Vbeta primers and 13 Jbeta primers. Profiling relied on immunoSEQ multiplex PCR, and the TCRdb table lists in-frame clones only, not all of them. This table has 35,000 to 40,000 clones, 53% appearing once. Each donor was nominally healthy when sampled (though unrecorded immune exposures were likely). The specimen sequenced was PBMCs. The sequence was collected from a middle-aged woman in good health and CMV-seropositive. This chain connects TRBV5-6 to TRBJ2-5, with 8 bases matching TRBD1. The CDR3 nucleotides are TGTGCCAGCCTAAAGACACTGAATACAGGGGGTCAAGAGACCCAGTACTTC. Translating it yields CASLKTLNTGGQETQYF.